This passage covers 2 T cell receptor beta chains from one sample sequenced in a study of blood T cells in healthy people across ages. The authors ran a second PCR of roughly 6 to 12 cycles using a sample-barcoded 5' primer and a J-beta primer mix. TCRdb analysed the 5' RACE reads with MiXCR anew, one entry per CDR3 protein. The sample records under 2 million distinct CDR3 sequences, about 31% being singletons. What was sequenced was blood. The source is a woman aged 25 to 45 in good health.

The sample holds one count of this clonotype. CDR3: CASSPPWQRNTEAFF. DNA of the CDR3: TGTGCCAGCTCACCACCGTGGCAGCGGAACACTGAAGCTTTCTTT. This chain joins TRBV18 and TRBJ1-1; D unclear. The length of the CDR3 is 15 residues. V was pared by 0 bases and J by 1 base, with 9 bases between. Looked up from germline, CDR1 is KGHSH and CDR2 is LQKENI.

This clonotype was found many times. The chain links TRBV6-5 to TRBJ2-1, with D perhaps matching TRBD1 or TRBD2 (6 bases each). Germline CDR1 reads MNHEY; CDR2 reads SVGAGI. The CDR3 runs to 16 residues. V was shortened by 6 bases and J by 4 bases, with 19 bases between the two germline ends. The DNA for the CDR3 is TGTGCCAGCAGAGACCTCCATGGGGGGCTATACAATGAGCAGTTCTTC. Translated, it gives CASRDLHGGLYNEQFF.